This entry lists 30 T cell receptor beta chains sequenced from one sample in a study of beta chain features in type 1 diabetes. Sequenced material consisted of expressed TCRB transcripts (all of the isolated RNA was reverse transcribed). Clones were sequenced by immunoSEQ multiplex PCR, and TCRdb holds only the in-frame ones, with some missing. Of about 200,000 clones in the sample, around 9.9% were seen once. Sequenced sample: central memory CD4+ T cells from blood. The receptors were sampled from a man between 18 and 35 years old in good health.

The chain combines TRBV2 with TRBJ2-1; 10 positions match TRBD2. This CDR3 comprises 13 residues. V lost 7 bases, J lost 6 bases, and 3 bases stayed unmatched. Germline CDR1 is SNHLY and CDR2 is FYNNEI. CDR3 residues: CASKREGSNEQFF. The CDR3 region has the DNA TGTGCCAGCAAGCGGGAGGGCTCCAATGAGCAGTTCTTC.

The rearrangement joins TRBV6-1 to TRBJ2-1, with 7 bases lining up with TRBD2. CDR3 length: 14 residues. The germline CDR1 and CDR2 sequences are MNHNS and SASEGT. V was clipped by 6 bases and J by 7 bases; unmatched bases: 9. This CDR3 is CASRKAGFGNEQFF. The CDR3 DNA is TGTGCCAGCAGGAAAGCGGGATTTGGTAATGAGCAGTTCTTC.

The chain carries TRBV28 and TRBJ1-2; D possibly corresponds to TRBD1 (5 bases). The CDR3 consists of 14 residues. CDR1 is MDHEN and CDR2 is SYDVKM in the germline V gene. V gave up 4 bases and J gave up 2 bases, with 11 bases separating them. The CDR3 spells CASSSGRSNYGYTF. Here the CDR3 DNA reads TGTGCCAGCAGTTCGGGACGGAGCAACTATGGCTACACCTTC.

The chain links TRBV5-4 to TRBJ2-5; a weak D match, TRBD2 (5 bases). CDR3 length: 13 amino acids. The germline V gene encodes CDR1 SGHNT and CDR2 YYREEE (reference sequence). V was trimmed by 5 bases and J by 5 bases, leaving 13 bases between them. CDR3 sequence (DNA): TGTGCCAGCAGGGACCTCAGCGGTGAGACCCAGTACTTC. Translation gives CASRDLSGETQYF.

This clone was recorded once. This CDR3 reads CASRAYPSSSYEQYF. The CDR3 DNA sequence: TGTGCCAGCAGAGCATATCCGTCCAGCTCCTACGAGCAGTACTTC. V is TRBV6-5 and J is TRBJ2-7; no clear D gene. With 6 bases removed from V and 0 bases from J, the gap between germline ends came to 15 bases. Germline V lookup: CDR1 MNHEY, CDR2 SVGAGI. The CDR3 sequence is 15 residues long.

This clone was counted a few times. The chain couples TRBV10-3 to TRBJ2-1; a weak D match, TRBD2 (7 bases). The CDR3 has 15 residues. Germline V lookup: CDR1 ENHRY, CDR2 SYGVKD. The V end was cut by 2 bases, the J end by 4 bases, with 12 bases between. CDR3 in amino acids: CAISERGASYNEQFF. The DNA for the CDR3 is TGTGCCATCAGTGAGCGGGGGGCATCTTACAATGAGCAGTTCTTC.

This clone was picked up a small number of times. This chain joins TRBV28 and TRBJ2-7; the D gene is possibly TRBD1 (6 bases). The V and J ends lost 6 bases and 1 base respectively, with 13 bases between them. CDR1 and CDR2 (germline): MDHEN, SYDVKM. The CDR3 runs 14 residues. The CDR3 is CASSQFDRSYEQYF. For the CDR3, the DNA is TGTGCCAGCAGCCAATTTGACAGGTCCTACGAGCAGTACTTC.

This clone was seen a handful of times. V usage is TRBV5-1 and J usage is TRBJ2-5; either TRBD1 or TRBD2 may supply D (5 bases each). Trimming removed 4 bases from V and 2 bases from J, with 12 bases in between. The germline CDR1 and CDR2 sequences are SGHRS and YFSETQ. The CDR3 is 14 residues long. The CDR3 sequence is CASSPPGLQETQYF. The CDR3 DNA reads as TGCGCCAGCAGCCCCCCGGGGCTGCAAGAGACCCAGTACTTC.

This clone was seen a handful of times. The V and J genes are TRBV29-1 and TRBJ2-1; D remains ambiguous. The germline gives CDR1 SQVTM, CDR2 ANQGSEA. The CDR3 runs to 14 residues. The V gene lost 4 bases and the J gene lost 0 bases, with 10 bases spanning the gap. CDR3 DNA: TGCAGCGTTGGATTCGGTTTCTCCTACAATGAGCAGTTCTTC. It translates to CSVGFGFSYNEQFF.

The chain joins TRBV9 to TRBJ2-5; tentative D call: TRBD2 (6 bases). V shed 0 bases and J shed 5 bases, with 14 bases lying between them. The CDR3 is 15 residues long. CDR1 is SGDLS and CDR2 is YYNGEE in the germline V gene. CDR3 nucleotides: TGTGCCAGCAGCGTAGATGTGGGGGGAGGCGAGACCCAGTACTTC. This sequence encodes CASSVDVGGGETQYF.

This clone showed up just a few times. This chain links TRBV7-2 with TRBJ1-5, with D unresolved. CDR1 is SGHTA and CDR2 is FQGNSA in the germline V gene. Deletions cut 1 base from V and 5 bases from J, with 15 bases between. CDR3 length equals 16 residues. CDR3 protein: CASSLGTLSSDQPQHF. The CDR3 nucleotides are TGTGCCAGCAGCTTAGGTACCCTCAGTTCGGATCAGCCCCAGCATTTT.

This clone was seen a handful of times. Compared with germline, one end of the junction differs, possibly owing to a read error. V is TRBV7-7 and J is TRBJ2-2; D unresolved. Germline CDR1 reads SSHAT; CDR2 reads FNYEAQ (reference sequence). This CDR3 region has 15 residues. CDR3 amino acids: CASSLEPRNTGELFF. The CDR3 DNA follows: TGTGCTAGCAGCTTAGAACCCAGAAACACCGGGGAGCTGTTTTTT.

This chain connects TRBV29-1 to TRBJ2-1; TRBD2 matches 9 bases. The CDR3 runs to 14 residues. CDR1 and CDR2 (germline): SQVTM, ANQGSEA. The trim removed 5 bases at V and 4 bases at J, leaving 6 bases unmatched. CDR3 sequence (DNA): TGCAGCGTTTTTAGCGGGAGTACTTACAATGAGCAGTTCTTC. Its protein is CSVFSGSTYNEQFF.

This clone was counted only a few times. CDR3 nucleotides: TGCGCCAGCAGACTGGTGCTAGCGGGAAAAGAGACCCAGTACTTC. Protein: CASRLVLAGKETQYF. This rearrangement joins TRBV5-1 to TRBJ2-5; 9 bases map to TRBD2. This CDR3 region has 15 residues. Unmatched junction bases numbered 8, after V lost 5 bases and J lost 3 bases. Per the germline V gene, CDR1 is SGHRS and CDR2 is YFSETQ.

This clone was found a few times. J is TRBJ2-3 and V is TRBV7-2; D gene uncertain. V was shortened by 0 bases and J by 2 bases, with 6 bases between the two germline ends. The CDR3 has 14 residues. Looked up from germline, CDR1 is SGHTA and CDR2 is FQGNSA. Here the CDR3 DNA reads TGTGCCAGCAGCTTAGCTTGGACCACAGATACGCAGTATTTT. It specifies CASSLAWTTDTQYF.

The genes are TRBV29-1 and TRBJ1-1; D might be TRBD1 (5 bases). Germline values: CDR1 SQVTM, CDR2 ANQGSEA. The CDR3 spans 11 residues. V shed 7 bases and J shed 5 bases, with 11 bases lying between them. CDR3 residues: CSAREGTEAFF. The CDR3 DNA reads as TGCAGCGCCCGGGAGGGGACTGAAGCTTTCTTT.

This chain connects TRBV15 to TRBJ2-3; D is ambiguous. V lost 0 bases and J 1 base, leaving 5 bases between the germline ends. CDR3 length equals 14 residues. Germline V gene sequence: CDR1 LNHNV, CDR2 YYDKDF (reference sequence). CDR3 loop: CATSRDLRTDTQYF. CDR3 sequence (DNA): TGTGCCACCAGCAGAGATTTGCGCACAGATACGCAGTATTTT. The full variable domain, with the rest looked up from reference TRBV15 and TRBJ2-3, is DAMVIQNPRYQVTQFGKPVTLSCSQTLNHNVMYWYQQKSSQAPKLLFHYYDKDFNNEADTPDNFQSRRPNTSFCFLDIRSPGLGDTAMYLCATSRDLRTDTQYFGPGTRLTVL.

The chain is built from TRBV4-3 and TRBJ2-5; 7 bases fit TRBD2. The CDR3 runs 18 residues. Germline values: CDR1 LGHNA, CDR2 YSLEER. The trim removed 1 base at V and 4 bases at J, leaving 15 bases unmatched. CDR3 sequence (DNA): TGCGCCAGCAGCCAAGTAGTCCTAGCGGCCCCCCAGCGAGAGACCCAGTACTTC. Its protein is CASSQVVLAAPQRETQYF.

The table lists this clone with many counts. The rearrangement joins TRBV7-2 to TRBJ2-7; 8 bases match TRBD1. Trimming cost V 1 base and J 1 base; bases outside gene matches: 6. The CDR3 covers 16 residues. Germline-derived CDR1 and CDR2 are SGHTA and FQGNSA. The CDR3 DNA reads TGTGCCAGCAGCTTAGTAGGACAGGGCACTTCCTACGAGCAGTACTTC. This sequence encodes CASSLVGQGTSYEQYF.

This clone was observed a handful of times. The chain joins TRBV30 to TRBJ2-1, with D maybe TRBD1 (6 bases). The CDR3 spans 14 residues. The germline CDR1 and CDR2 sequences are GTSNPN and SVGIG (reference sequence). With 0 bases removed from V and 3 bases from J, the gap between germline ends came to 9 bases. CDR3 bases: TGTGCCTGGAGTGTACAGGGCTTCTACAATGAGCAGTTCTTC. It yields the protein CAWSVQGFYNEQFF.

This clone showed up just a few times. The rearrangement joins TRBV29-1 to TRBJ1-2; 8 nucleotides match TRBD1. Losses at the gene ends were 6 bases for V and 0 bases for J; bases not matched to a gene: 3. The CDR3 spans 13 residues. CDR1 and CDR2 from the germline V gene are SQVTM and ANQGSEA. The chain's CDR3 is CSVRQGTNYGYTF. The CDR3 nucleotides read TGCAGCGTCCGACAGGGGACTAACTATGGCTACACCTTC. Variable domain in full (rest from reference TRBV29-1 and TRBJ1-2): SAVISQKPSRDICQRGTSLTIQCQVDSQVTMMFWYRQQPGQSLTLIATANQGSEATYESGFVIDKFPISRPNLTFSTLTVSNMSPEDSSIYLCSVRQGTNYGYTFGSGTRLTVV.

V and J are TRBV7-9 and TRBJ2-7; D is unclear. The CDR3 runs to 14 residues. From germline, CDR1 is SEHNR and CDR2 FQNEAQ (reference sequence). Between the trimmed V and J ends, which lost 4 bases and 3 bases, there was a span of 13 bases. DNA of the CDR3: TGTGCCAGCAGCTCCTTGGGCAGTAACTACGAGCAGTACTTC. This encodes CASSSLGSNYEQYF.

This clone was detected only a few times. The chain couples TRBV5-4 to TRBJ2-2; D remains unclear. V lost 1 base, J lost 6 bases, and 7 bases lay in between. The germline V gene has CDR1 SGHNT and CDR2 YYREEE (reference sequence). This CDR3 is 13 amino acids long. The CDR3 region is CASSLTPAGELFF. CDR3 sequence (DNA): TGTGCCAGCAGCTTGACCCCGGCCGGGGAGCTGTTTTTT.

The chain joins TRBV4-3 to TRBJ2-1, with 9 bases that match TRBD2. Per germline, CDR1 LGHNA and CDR2 YSLEER. The CDR3 length is 21 residues. Unmatched junction bases numbered 16, after V lost 1 base and J lost 0 bases. The CDR3 here is CASSQGGRGGRVSSSYNEQFF. CDR3 nucleotides: TGCGCCAGCAGCCAAGGTGGGCGCGGCGGGAGGGTTTCTAGCTCCTACAATGAGCAGTTCTTC.

A few counts support this clone. The chain employs TRBV19 and TRBJ2-4; D remains ambiguous. V was pared by 5 bases and J by 3 bases, with 8 bases between. Germline values: CDR1 LNHDA, CDR2 SQIVND (reference sequence). The CDR3 extends over 13 amino acids. The CDR3 sequence: CASSVAYKNIQYF. DNA for the CDR3: TGTGCCAGTAGTGTAGCCTACAAAAACATTCAGTACTTC.

The rearrangement joins TRBV11-2 to TRBJ2-1; tentatively, D is TRBD2 (5 bases). Trimming took 7 bases from V and 3 from J, leaving 10 bases between them. CDR1 SGHAT and CDR2 FQNNGV come from the germline V gene. The CDR3 extends over 13 amino acids. CDR3 residues: CASTFRGYNEQFF. The CDR3 nucleotides are TGTGCCAGCACCTTCCGGGGCTACAATGAGCAGTTCTTC.

This clone was seen many times. Other nucleotide sequences from this sample produce the same CDR3. The chain joins TRBV9 to TRBJ2-3; 8 nucleotides agree with TRBD1. Unmatched junction bases numbered 4, after V lost 4 bases and J lost 0 bases. The CDR3 sequence is 15 residues long. The germline CDR1 and CDR2 sequences are SGDLS and YYNGEE. CDR3 loop: CASSPGQGSTDTQYF. CDR3 DNA: TGTGCCAGCAGCCCTGGACAGGGCAGCACAGATACGCAGTATTTT.

The chain employs TRBV30 and TRBJ2-1; a possible D gene is TRBD1 (6 bases). V was trimmed by 6 bases and J by 10 bases, leaving 19 bases between them. The CDR3 totals 13 residues. CDR1 is GTSNPN, CDR2 SVGIG, per germline (reference sequence). The CDR3 protein is CACTLRSGTEQFF. CDR3 in DNA: TGTGCCTGTACTCTTCGGTCGGGGACAGAGCAGTTCTTC.

J is TRBJ2-2 and V is TRBV15; TRBD2 is a possible D gene (5 bases). V was trimmed by 1 base and J by 10 bases, leaving 13 bases between them. Germline lookup yields CDR1 LNHNV and CDR2 YYDKDF (reference sequence). The length of the CDR3 is 14 residues. The CDR3 here is CATSRAEEVAELFF. CDR3 DNA: TGTGCCACCAGCAGAGCGGAGGAGGTCGCGGAGCTGTTTTTT.

This clone has just a few counts. The chain joins TRBV7-8 to TRBJ1-2; D remains unclear. CDR1 is SGHVS, CDR2 FQNEAQ, per germline. This CDR3 is built from 15 residues. Trimming took off 1 base at V and 4 bases at J, with 13 bases between the two ends. The CDR3 bases are TGTGCCAGCAGCTTAGAGCAGGCCCTTTCCTATGGCTACACCTTC. As protein: CASSLEQALSYGYTF.